This T cell receptor (beta chain) was sequenced for a study of cytomegalovirus exposure and HLA in healthy donors. The CDR3 is 14 residues long. Trimming removed 2 bases from V and 5 bases from J; junction bases left unmatched: 6. The V gene's germline CDR1 is MNHEY and CDR2 SMNVEV (reference sequence). Overall study results and limits: Compared with the approximately 680-donor mean, an Asian-associated ancestry cluster reportedly had fewer N-insertions, according to a later analysis. In vitro work confirmed that three CMV-associated chains recognize CMV antigens. The presence/absence work took it that sequencing depth was about the same across donors.

On this clone: Its cognate antigen is unknown.

Primers: 60 Vbeta forward and 13 Jbeta reverse. Per the study methods: Later, an analysis found around 77 million unique TCR beta chains, and around 10 million of these were shared. Sequenced by immunoSEQ multiplex PCR; TCRdb stores in-frame clones only, minus some. The DNA was the basis for D and trimming; V, J and clone size are from that table. In the table there are approximately 110,000 clones, 80% to 85% of which are singletons. The source of this sequence is a young woman in good health and CMV-seronegative. Sequencing input: PBMCs. The chain recombines TRBV27 with TRBJ2-7, with 7 nucleotides matching TRBD2. CDR3 bases: TGTGCCAGCAGTTTAGGCGGGAGTGGCCACGAGCAGTACTTC. It is translated as CASSLGGSGHEQYF.